The rows below give T cell receptor beta chains drawn from one sample of a study of human T cells and chemical hapten exposure. TCRdb recomputed calls from the RACE reads with MiXCR, one row per CDR3 protein. This sample yields 73,000 or so distinct CDR3 sequences, of which 8.5% are seen a single time; around 3.3% belongs to the top ten. Here the sequenced sample was whole blood, taken in connection with sensitization to the hapten diphenylcyclopropenone (DPC). The receptors come from a woman aged 45-60 years with alopecia areata. Some clones in this sample may be carry-over from other donors' samples. Each CDR3 is given with its conserved first and last residue. The D gene is left open where the match is weak. Rows give clone size only sometimes, using once, few, many, or a class for an expanded clone.

TRBJ2-1 | . | TRBV7-9 | TRBD1 | TGTGCCAGCAGTGTGCAGGGCAGGGGGCTTGAGCAGTTCTTC | CASSVQGRGLEQFF
TRBJ2-1 | many | TRBV24-1 | TRBD2 | TGTGCCACCAGTGATCCGACTAGCGGCAATGAGCAGTTCTTC | CATSDPTSGNEQFF
TRBJ1-2 | . | TRBV6-5 | . | TGTGCCAGCAGTTACTCTCCCCAGACAGGCTATGGCTACACCTTC | CASSYSPQTGYGYTF
TRBJ1-1 | many | TRBV7-6 | . | TGTGCCAGCAGCTTAGCGGGGGAGGGAGTGAACACTGAAGCTTTCTTT | CASSLAGEGVNTEAFF
TRBJ2-3 | many | TRBV6-1 | . | TGTGCCAGCAGTGCCCCCGATACGCAGTATTTT | CASSAPDTQYF
TRBJ2-2 | few | TRBV2 | TRBD2 | TGTGCCAGCAGTGAAAGTCGACTAGCGGCAAACACCGGGGAGCTGTTTTTT | CASSESRLAANTGELFF
TRBJ1-1 | many | TRBV7-2 | . | TGTGCCAGCAGCTTGTATCTGCACACTGAAGCTTTCTTT | CASSLYLHTEAFF
TRBJ2-2 | few | TRBV12-3/TRBV12-4 | . | TGTGCCAGCACCTTGGGCGGGGAGCTGTTTTTT | CASTLGGELFF
TRBJ2-3 | many | TRBV2 | . | TGTGCCAGCAGGTTTCGGGGGGCAACAGATACGCAGTATTTT | CASRFRGATDTQYF
TRBJ1-1 | . | TRBV7-9 | . | TGTGCCAGCAGCTTCGCCGGGGGGAGGGAAGCTTTCTTT | CASSFAGGREAFF
TRBJ2-1 | . | TRBV6-6 | TRBD2 | TGTGCCAGCAGTTCACTAGCGGGCTCCAATGAGCAGTTCTTC | CASSSLAGSNEQFF
TRBJ2-1 | . | TRBV6-5 | . | TGTGCCAGCAGGAGAGGATACAATGAGCAGTTCTTC | CASRRGYNEQFF
TRBJ1-2 | . | TRBV28 | . | TGTGCCAGCAGTCCCGGGCTGAACTATGGCTACACCTTC | CASSPGLNYGYTF
TRBJ1-4 | many | TRBV5-4 | TRBD1 | TGTGCCAGCAGCTCTGGACAGGATGCAACTAATGAAAAACTGTTTTTT | CASSSGQDATNEKLFF
TRBJ2-3 | many | TRBV5-1 | . | TGCGCCAGCAGCTTGGAGCGGCCCCACACAGATACGCAGTATTTT | CASSLERPHTDTQYF
TRBJ1-1 | . | TRBV6-5 | . | TGTGCCAGCAGAGGACCGGAGGAGAACACTGAAGCTTTCTTT | CASRGPEENTEAFF
TRBJ1-5 | many | TRBV29-1 | . | TGCAGCGTTGAACAGGGTATGAATCAGCCCCAGCATTTT | CSVEQGMNQPQHF
TRBJ2-1 | few | TRBV6-5 | TRBD1 | TGTGCCAGCAGTCCTCCAGGGGGAACCTACAATGAGCAGTTCTTC | CASSPPGGTYNEQFF
TRBJ2-1 | few | TRBV6-5 | TRBD1 | TGTGCCACCTGGGACAGGCGATCGGGGCACAATGAGCAGTTCTTC | CATWDRRSGHNEQFF
TRBJ1-1 | many | TRBV6-2/TRBV6-3 | . | TGTGCCAGCAGTTACCAGGAAGGTGACACTGAAGCTTTCTTT | CASSYQEGDTEAFF
TRBJ1-3 | many | TRBV7-2 | . | TGTGCCAGCAGCCTGACGGACATCAACTCTGGAAACACCATATATTTT | CASSLTDINSGNTIYF
TRBJ1-1 | . | TRBV6-2/TRBV6-3 | . | TGTGCCAGCAGCAAGCAGTTCCTGAACACTGAAGCTTTCTTT | CASSKQFLNTEAFF
TRBJ2-7 | few | TRBV20-1 | . | TGCAGTGCCAGAAGGTTCGGAACAGAAACCTACGAGCAGTACTTC | CSARRFGTETYEQYF
TRBJ2-3 | few | TRBV15 | TRBD2 | TGTGCCACCAGCAGATTTCTAGCGGGAGGGACAGATACGCAGTATTTT | CATSRFLAGGTDTQYF
TRBJ2-1 | few | TRBV29-1 | . | TGCAGCGTTGAATACCCGGTCTCCTACAATGAGCAGTTCTTC | CSVEYPVSYNEQFF
TRBJ2-5 | few | TRBV5-1 | . | TGCGCCAGCAGCCAGGCCCGGGGATCGTTCCAAGAGACCCAGTACTTC | CASSQARGSFQETQYF
TRBJ1-1 | few | TRBV5-1 | . | TGCGCCAGCAGCTTGGGGTCGGGTTGGACTGAAGCTTTCTTT | CASSLGSGWTEAFF
TRBJ1-1 | . | TRBV2 | . | TGTGCCAGCACCCAACAGGGAAGGACTGAAGCTTTCTTT | CASTQQGRTEAFF
TRBJ2-7 | many | TRBV4-1 | . | TGCGCCAGCAGCCTGGGGGTCCCAGGGGTTTCCGAGCAGTACTTC | CASSLGVPGVSEQYF
TRBJ2-7 | . | TRBV18 | . | TGTGCCAGCTCACTAACTGGAGGCTCCATTGGGGAGCAGTACTTC | CASSLTGGSIGEQYF
TRBJ2-7 | . | TRBV3-1 | . | TGTGCCGGCAGCCTTGGTCCCTACGAGCAGTACTTC | CAGSLGPYEQYF
TRBJ1-4 | many | TRBV7-9 | . | TGTGCCAGCAGTCTCGGGCGTCGGACTAATGAAAAACTGTTTTTT | CASSLGRRTNEKLFF
TRBJ2-5 | . | TRBV5-6 | . | TGTGCCAGCAGCGTGACAGTTCAGGGGACCCAGTACTTC | CASSVTVQGTQYF
TRBJ2-3 | many | TRBV3-1 | . | TGTGCCAGCAGCCTAATGGGGGTGATCACAGATACGCAGTATTTT | CASSLMGVITDTQYF
TRBJ2-5 | . | TRBV28 | . | TGTGCCAGCAGTTTACCTCGACCGGAGACCCAGTACTTC | CASSLPRPETQYF
TRBJ1-4 | many | TRBV20-1 | . | TGCAGTGCTAGAGATCTAGCAACTAATGAAAAACTGTTTTTT | CSARDLATNEKLFF
TRBJ2-3 | . | TRBV6-2/TRBV6-3 | . | TGTGCCAGCAGTTATGGAGAGGGCACAGATACGCAGTATTTT | CASSYGEGTDTQYF
TRBJ2-5 | . | TRBV12-3/TRBV12-4 | TRBD2 | TGTGCCAGCAGTCGGGCCCTAGCGGGGGTTGAGACCCAGTACTTC | CASSRALAGVETQYF
TRBJ1-2 | few | TRBV19 | . | TGTGCCAGTAGTATGCAGGGAGGCTACACCTTC | CASSMQGGYTF
TRBJ1-1 | few | TRBV5-1 | . | TGCGCCAGCACCCGGAGGGGCCAGGGCACTGAAGCTTTCTTT | CASTRRGQGTEAFF
TRBJ2-1 | . | TRBV18 | TRBD2 | TGTGCCAGCTCGAAAGGGACTAACAACCGGGAGCAGTTCTTC | CASSKGTNNREQFF
TRBJ1-1 | . | TRBV4-3 | TRBD1 | TGCGCCAGCAGCCAAGGGTCTGACAGGGCTGAAGCTTTCTTT | CASSQGSDRAEAFF
TRBJ1-1 | . | TRBV4-1 | . | TGCGCCAGCAGCCAGTTACAATTCAGGGATAGGAGCACTGAAGCTTTCTTT | CASSQLQFRDRSTEAFF
TRBJ2-5 | . | TRBV7-8 | . | TGTGCCAGCAGTCCAGGGGGGGGGTGGACTGGAGAGACCCAGTACTTC | CASSPGGGWTGETQYF
TRBJ2-3 | . | TRBV12-3/TRBV12-4 | TRBD2 | TGTGCCAGCAGTTCTAGCGGGGGGGCCGGAGATACGCAGTATTTT | CASSSSGGAGDTQYF
TRBJ2-3 | few | TRBV12-3/TRBV12-4 | . | TGTGCCAGCAGTTTCGGGCTAGCAGGAGATACGCAGTATTTT | CASSFGLAGDTQYF
TRBJ2-3 | few | TRBV3-1 | TRBD1 | TGTGCCAGCAGCCAAGACGGCAGGGGGCTTGAGCAGTGGAGCCCAGATACGCAGTATTTT | CASSQDGRGLEQWSPDTQYF
TRBJ1-1 | many | TRBV7-9 | TRBD1 | TGTGCCAGCAGCTTAGTCCGGGACAGCGATGAAGCTTTCTTT | CASSLVRDSDEAFF
TRBJ1-2 | few | TRBV9 | . | TGTGCCAGCAGCGTAGTGGCAGCGCCCAACTATGGCTACACCTTC | CASSVVAAPNYGYTF